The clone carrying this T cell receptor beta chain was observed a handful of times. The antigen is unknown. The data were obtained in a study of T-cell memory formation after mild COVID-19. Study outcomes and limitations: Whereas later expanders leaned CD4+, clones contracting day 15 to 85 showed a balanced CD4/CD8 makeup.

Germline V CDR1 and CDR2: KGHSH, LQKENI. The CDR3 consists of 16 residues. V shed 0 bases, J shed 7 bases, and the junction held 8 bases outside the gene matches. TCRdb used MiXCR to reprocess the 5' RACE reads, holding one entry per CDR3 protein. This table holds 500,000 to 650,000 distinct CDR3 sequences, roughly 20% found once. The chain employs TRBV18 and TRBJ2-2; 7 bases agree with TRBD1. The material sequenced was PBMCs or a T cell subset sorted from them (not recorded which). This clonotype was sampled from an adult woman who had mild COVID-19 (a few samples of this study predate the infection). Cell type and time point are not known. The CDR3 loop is CASSPPRGPRSGELFF. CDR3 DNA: TGTGCCAGCTCACCACCGAGGGGGCCCAGGAGCGGGGAGCTGTTTTTT.